The sequence of this T cell receptor (beta chain) was determined in a study of regulatory T cells in long-lasting Graves disease. In building TCR beta libraries, iRepertoire HTBI primers were used together with Arm-PCR of CDR3 regions. One entry per CDR3 protein results from TCRdb running MiXCR on the multiplex PCR reads. The data contain about 500,000 distinct CDR3 sequences, approximately 12% of them seen just once; the ten biggest clones take up approximately 9%. Between the trimmed V and J ends, which lost 0 bases and 2 bases, there was a span of 8 bases. The germline V gene has CDR1 LGHNA and CDR2 YSLEER. The CDR3 runs 14 residues. Noted time point: newly diagnosed GD, antithyroid drugs for less than 3 months. With RNA extracted from PBMCs as input, the TCR library was made. The same data also went into a second study, on T cells in Graves' hyperthyroidism and ophthalmopathy.

The sequences come from peripheral blood mononuclear cells (PBMCs), collected at new diagnosis, from a patient treated with antithyroid drugs. The chain is built from TRBV4-3 and TRBJ2-7, with D maybe TRBD1 (6 bases). This TCR was recovered from a woman in her 30s with Graves disease. The CDR3 DNA reads as TGCGCCAGCAGCCAAGAGTGGACAGCCTACGAGCAGTACTTC. Amino acids: CASSQEWTAYEQYF.